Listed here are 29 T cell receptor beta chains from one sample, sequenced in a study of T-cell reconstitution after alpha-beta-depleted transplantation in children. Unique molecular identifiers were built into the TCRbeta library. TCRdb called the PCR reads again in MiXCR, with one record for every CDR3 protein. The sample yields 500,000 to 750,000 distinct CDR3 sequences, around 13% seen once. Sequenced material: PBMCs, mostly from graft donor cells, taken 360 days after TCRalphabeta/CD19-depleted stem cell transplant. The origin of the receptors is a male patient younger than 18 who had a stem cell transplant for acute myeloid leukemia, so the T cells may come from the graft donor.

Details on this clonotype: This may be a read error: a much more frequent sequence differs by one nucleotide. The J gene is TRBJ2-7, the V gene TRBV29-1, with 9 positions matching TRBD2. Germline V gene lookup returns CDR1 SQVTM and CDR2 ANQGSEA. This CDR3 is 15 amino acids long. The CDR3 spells CSVEEFGTSRGEQSF. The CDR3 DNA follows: TGCAGCGTTGAAGAATTCGGGACTAGCCGGGGCGAGCAGTCCTTC.

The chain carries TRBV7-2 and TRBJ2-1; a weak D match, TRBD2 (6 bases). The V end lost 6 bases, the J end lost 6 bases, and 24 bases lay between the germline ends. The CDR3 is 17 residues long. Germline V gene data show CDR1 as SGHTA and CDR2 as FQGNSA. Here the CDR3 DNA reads TGTGCCAGCAGTCTCTCGCCCCGGGAGTCATTCCCCAATGAGCAGTTCTTC. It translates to CASSLSPRESFPNEQFF.

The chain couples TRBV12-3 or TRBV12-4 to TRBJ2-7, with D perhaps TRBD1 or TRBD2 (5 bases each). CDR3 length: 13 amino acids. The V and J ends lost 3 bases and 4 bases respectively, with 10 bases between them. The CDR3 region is CASSFGDGYEQYF. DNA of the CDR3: TGTGCCAGCAGTTTCGGGGACGGGTACGAGCAGTACTTC.

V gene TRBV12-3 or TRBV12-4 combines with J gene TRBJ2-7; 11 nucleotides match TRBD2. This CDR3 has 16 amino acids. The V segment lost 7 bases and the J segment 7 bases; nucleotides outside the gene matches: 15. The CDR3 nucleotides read TGTGCCAGCACCACACTCGGGATAGCGGGAGGGTGGGAGCAGTACTTC. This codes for CASTTLGIAGGWEQYF.

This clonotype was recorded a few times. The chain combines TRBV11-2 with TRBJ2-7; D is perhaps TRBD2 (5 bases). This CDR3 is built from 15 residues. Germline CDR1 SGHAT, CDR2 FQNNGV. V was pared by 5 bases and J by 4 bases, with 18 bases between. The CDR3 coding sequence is TGTGCCAGCAGCCCCCCCATACTAGTGAAGTACGAGCAGTACTTC. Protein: CASSPPILVKYEQYF.

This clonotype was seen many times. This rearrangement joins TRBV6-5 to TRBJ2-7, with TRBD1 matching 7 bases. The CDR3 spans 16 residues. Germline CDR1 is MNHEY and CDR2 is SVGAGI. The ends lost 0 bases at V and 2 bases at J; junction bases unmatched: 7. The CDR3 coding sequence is TGTGCCAGCAGTTACTCTAGGGGGCTGGGTCCCTACGAGCAGTACTTC. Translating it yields CASSYSRGLGPYEQYF.

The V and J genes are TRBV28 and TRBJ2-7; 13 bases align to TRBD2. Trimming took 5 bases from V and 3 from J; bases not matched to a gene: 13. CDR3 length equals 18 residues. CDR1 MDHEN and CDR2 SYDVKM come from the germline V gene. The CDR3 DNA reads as TGTGCCAGCAGTCCTATCTTCCCCGGGACTAGCGGGAACTACGAGCAGTACTTC. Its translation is CASSPIFPGTSGNYEQYF.

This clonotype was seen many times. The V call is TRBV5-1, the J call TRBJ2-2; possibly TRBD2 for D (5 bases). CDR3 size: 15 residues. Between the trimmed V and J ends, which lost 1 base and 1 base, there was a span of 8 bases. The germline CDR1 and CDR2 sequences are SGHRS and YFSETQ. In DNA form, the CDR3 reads TGCGCCAGCAGCTTGCATGGAGGGAACACCGGGGAGCTGTTTTTT. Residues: CASSLHGGNTGELFF.

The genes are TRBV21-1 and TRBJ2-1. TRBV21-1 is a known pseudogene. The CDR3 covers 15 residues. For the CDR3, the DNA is TGTGCCAGCAGCAAAGAGGAAGGCTTTCCGAATGAGCAGTTCTTC. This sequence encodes CASSKEEGFPNEQFF.

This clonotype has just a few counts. The CDR3 is CASSLGLAMNTGELFF. CDR3 coding DNA: TGCGCCAGCAGCCTTGGACTAGCGATGAACACCGGGGAGCTGTTTTTT. The chain carries TRBV5-1 and TRBJ2-2, with 9 bases aligning to TRBD2. Trimming removed 4 bases from V and 1 base from J; junction bases left unmatched: 5. CDR1 is SGHRS and CDR2 is YFSETQ in the germline V gene. The CDR3 length is 16 residues.

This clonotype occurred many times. The CDR3 sequence is CASSLKYRTSEQFF. The CDR3 DNA is TGTGCCAGCAGCCTAAAGTATAGGACATCTGAACAGTTCTTC. The rearrangement uses TRBV7-2 and TRBJ2-1; TRBD1 is a possible D gene (5 bases). CDR1 is SGHTA, CDR2 FQGNSA, per germline. The CDR3 is 14 residues long. V lost 5 bases and J 13 bases, leaving 21 bases between the germline ends.

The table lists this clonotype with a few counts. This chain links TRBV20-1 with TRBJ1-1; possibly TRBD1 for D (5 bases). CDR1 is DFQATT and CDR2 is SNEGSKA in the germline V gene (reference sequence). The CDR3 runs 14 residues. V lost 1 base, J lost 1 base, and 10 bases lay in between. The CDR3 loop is CSARAGLTNTEAFF. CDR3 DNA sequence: TGCAGTGCTAGAGCGGGACTCACGAACACTGAAGCTTTCTTT.

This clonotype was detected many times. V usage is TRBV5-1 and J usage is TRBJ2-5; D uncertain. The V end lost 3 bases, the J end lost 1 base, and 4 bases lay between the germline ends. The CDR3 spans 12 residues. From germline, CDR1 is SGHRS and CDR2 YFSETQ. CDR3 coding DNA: TGCGCCAGCAGCTCCAGCCAAGAGACCCAGTACTTC. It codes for CASSSSQETQYF.

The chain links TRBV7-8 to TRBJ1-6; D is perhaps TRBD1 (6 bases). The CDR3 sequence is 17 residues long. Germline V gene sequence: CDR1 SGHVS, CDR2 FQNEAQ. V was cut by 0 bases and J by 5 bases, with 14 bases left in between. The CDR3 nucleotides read TGTGCCAGCAGCTTAGCTGGCAGGGGTGATCATAATTCACCCCTCCACTTT. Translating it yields CASSLAGRGDHNSPLHF.

The CDR3 protein is CASRSWGREYNEQFF. The CDR3 coding sequence is TGTGCCAGCAGGAGTTGGGGGAGGGAATACAATGAGCAGTTCTTC. This chain connects TRBV11-2 to TRBJ2-1; TRBD2 matches at 7 bases. Germline V gives CDR1 SGHAT, CDR2 FQNNGV. With V trimmed by 6 bases and J by 4 bases, 9 bases remained unmatched. The CDR3 loop spans 15 amino acids.

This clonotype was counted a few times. The chain's CDR3 is CASSLRWRGAGDTQYF. The CDR3 DNA reads as TGTGCCAGCAGCTTACGGTGGAGAGGAGCTGGAGATACGCAGTATTTT. This chain joins TRBV7-3 and TRBJ2-3; D is unclear. V was trimmed by 2 bases and J by 5 bases, leaving 17 bases between them. The length of the CDR3 is 16 residues. Germline V gives CDR1 SGHTA, CDR2 FQGTGA.

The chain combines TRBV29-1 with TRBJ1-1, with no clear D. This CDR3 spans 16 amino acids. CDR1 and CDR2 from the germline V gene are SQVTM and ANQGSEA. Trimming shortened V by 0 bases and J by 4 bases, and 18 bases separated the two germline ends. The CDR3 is CSVEDVRAQRRTEAFF. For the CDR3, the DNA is TGCAGCGTTGAAGATGTCCGGGCCCAGAGGCGCACTGAAGCTTTCTTT.

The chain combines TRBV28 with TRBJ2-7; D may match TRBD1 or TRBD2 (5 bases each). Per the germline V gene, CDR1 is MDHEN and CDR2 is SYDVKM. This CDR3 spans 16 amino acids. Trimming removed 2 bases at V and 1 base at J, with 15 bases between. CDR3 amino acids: CASSLEGPGTSYEQYF. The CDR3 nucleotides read TGTGCCAGCAGTTTAGAGGGGCCCGGGACGTCCTACGAGCAGTACTTC.

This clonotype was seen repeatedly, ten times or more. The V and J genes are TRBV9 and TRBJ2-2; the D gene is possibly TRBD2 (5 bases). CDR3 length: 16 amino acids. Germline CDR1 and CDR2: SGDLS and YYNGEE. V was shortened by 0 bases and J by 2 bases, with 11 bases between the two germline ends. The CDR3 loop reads CASSVGAAANTGELFF. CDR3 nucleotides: TGTGCCAGCAGCGTAGGAGCGGCTGCCAACACCGGGGAGCTGTTTTTT.

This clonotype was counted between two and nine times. Written as DNA, the CDR3 is TGTGCCAGCAGCGTAGAGGTGGACCAGAGGCAGTACTTC. Protein: CASSVEVDQRQYF. The chain uses TRBV9 and TRBJ2-5; no clear D. The germline CDR1 and CDR2 sequences are SGDLS and YYNGEE. The CDR3 spans 13 residues. V lost 0 bases to trimming and J lost 11 bases, with 14 bases between them.

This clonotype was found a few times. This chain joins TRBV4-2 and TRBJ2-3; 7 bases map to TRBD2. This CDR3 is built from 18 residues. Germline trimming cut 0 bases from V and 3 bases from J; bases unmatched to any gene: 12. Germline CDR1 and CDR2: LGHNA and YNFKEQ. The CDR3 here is CASSQDRGAGDLTDTQYF. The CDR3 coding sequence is TGTGCCAGCAGCCAAGATCGGGGCGCGGGAGACCTGACAGATACGCAGTATTTT.

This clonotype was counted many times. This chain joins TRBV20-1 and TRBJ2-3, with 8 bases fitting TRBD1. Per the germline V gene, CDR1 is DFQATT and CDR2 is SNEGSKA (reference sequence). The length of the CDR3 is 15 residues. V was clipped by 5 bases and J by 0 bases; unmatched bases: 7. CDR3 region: CSAAKRDRSTDTQYF. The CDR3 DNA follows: TGCAGTGCTGCAAAACGGGACAGGAGCACAGATACGCAGTATTTT.

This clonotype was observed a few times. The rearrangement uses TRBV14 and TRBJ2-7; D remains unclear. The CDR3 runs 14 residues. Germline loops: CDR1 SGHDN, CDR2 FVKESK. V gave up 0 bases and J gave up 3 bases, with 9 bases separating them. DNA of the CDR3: TGTGCCAGCAGCCAAGATCTGGAAAGCTACGAGCAGTACTTC. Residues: CASSQDLESYEQYF.

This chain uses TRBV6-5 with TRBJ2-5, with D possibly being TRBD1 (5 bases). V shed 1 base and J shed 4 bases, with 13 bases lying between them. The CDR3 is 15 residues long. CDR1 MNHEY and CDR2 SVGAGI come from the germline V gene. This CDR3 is CASSYFSTGRETQYF. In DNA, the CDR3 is TGTGCCAGCAGTTACTTCTCCACAGGTCGAGAGACCCAGTACTTC.

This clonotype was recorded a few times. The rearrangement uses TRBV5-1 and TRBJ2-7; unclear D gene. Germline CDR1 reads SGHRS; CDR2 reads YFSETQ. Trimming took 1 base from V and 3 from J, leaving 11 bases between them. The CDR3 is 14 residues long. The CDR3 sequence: CASSLTWADYEQYF. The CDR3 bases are TGCGCCAGCAGCTTGACCTGGGCCGACTACGAGCAGTACTTC.

The CDR3, as DNA: TGTGCCATCGCGACTGACAGGGACTACAATGAGCAGTTCTTC. Amino acids: CAIATDRDYNEQFF. The chain is built from TRBV25-1 and TRBJ2-1, with 7 bases aligning to TRBD1. With V trimmed by 10 bases and J by 3 bases, 9 bases remained unmatched. The CDR3 totals 14 residues. CDR1 is MGHDK, CDR2 SYGVNS, per germline.

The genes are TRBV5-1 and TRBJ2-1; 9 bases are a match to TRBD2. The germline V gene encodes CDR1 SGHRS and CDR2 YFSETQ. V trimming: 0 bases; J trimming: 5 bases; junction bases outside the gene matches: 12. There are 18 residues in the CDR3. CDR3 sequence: CASSLAGGAGGPNNEQFF. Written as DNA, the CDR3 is TGCGCCAGCAGCTTGGCCGGGGGAGCGGGAGGCCCGAACAATGAGCAGTTCTTC.

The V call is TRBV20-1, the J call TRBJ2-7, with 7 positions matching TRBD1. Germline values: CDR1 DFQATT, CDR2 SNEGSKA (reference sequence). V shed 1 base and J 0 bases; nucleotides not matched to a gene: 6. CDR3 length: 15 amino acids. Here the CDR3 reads CSARGWDSSSYEQYF. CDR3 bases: TGCAGTGCTAGAGGCTGGGACAGTAGCTCCTACGAGCAGTACTTC.

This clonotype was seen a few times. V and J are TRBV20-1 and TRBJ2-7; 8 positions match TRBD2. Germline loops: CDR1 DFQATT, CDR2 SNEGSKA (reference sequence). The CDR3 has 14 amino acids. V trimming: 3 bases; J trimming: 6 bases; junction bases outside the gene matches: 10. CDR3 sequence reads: CSARVAGRSSEQYF. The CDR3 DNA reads TGCAGTGCTAGGGTAGCGGGAAGGTCTAGCGAGCAGTACTTC.